The present entry profiles one T cell receptor (beta chain) with its context. This sample stems from a study of blood T cell repertoires in COVID-19. Authors' methods: Researchers report that nucleated cell counts were estimated from reference gene primer amplification. Using immunoSEQ multiplex PCR, the repertoire was profiled, and TCRdb retains in-frame clones only, with some absent. That table gives V, J and clone size, and the DNA gave D and trimming. The repertoire consists of about 200,000 clones, with 70% to 80% occurring once and the leading ten covering over 5%. From germline, CDR1 is MNHEY and CDR2 SVGAGI. Deletions cut 5 bases from V and 6 bases from J, with 11 bases between. CDR3 length equals 13 residues.

The chain employs TRBV6-5 and TRBJ2-4; tentatively, D is TRBD1 (5 bases). Sequencing was performed on peripheral blood. This receptor was identified in a woman between 35 and 50 years old with COVID-19, enrolled during active disease. The CDR3 DNA is TGTGCCAGCAGTACAGACAGTTTAAACATTCAGTACTTC. Translation: CASSTDSLNIQYF.